These 31 T cell receptor beta chains originate from one sample sequenced in a study of blood T cell repertoires in COVID-19 (TCRdb year 2020). Receptor amplification or capture employed the immunoSEQ multiplex PCR assay. Sourced from immuneACCESS, this table was stored by TCRdb with only in-frame sequences that have V and J called. A share of the clones is absent; for the studies checked, an unresolved V gene accounts for under half, and the remainder has no known explanation. The table for this sample lists fewer than 200,000 clones; roughly 89% of them were counted only once. The ten largest clonotypes hold about 1.4% of the sample. Sequencing used peripheral blood. All receptors come from a woman aged 50 to 65 with acute or convalescent COVID-19.

This clone was counted a single time. The V gene is TRBV5-1, the J gene TRBJ1-1; TRBD1 is a possible D gene (6 bases). Trimming removed 4 bases at V and 1 base at J, with 17 bases between. The CDR3 runs to 16 residues. The germline CDR1 and CDR2 sequences are SGHRS and YFSETQ. CDR3 sequence: CASSPVRTDWNTEAFF. Written as DNA, the CDR3 is TGCGCCAGCAGCCCTGTTCGGACAGACTGGAACACTGAAGCTTTCTTT.

The gene calls are TRBV4-1 and TRBJ2-5; a weak D match, TRBD1 (5 bases). V was pared by 4 bases and J by 4 bases, with 10 bases between. Germline CDR1 and CDR2: MGHRA and YSYEKL. CDR3 length: 13 amino acids. The CDR3 nucleotides are TGCGCCAGCAGCCCCGGTGGGGCAGAGACCCAGTACTTC. It specifies CASSPGGAETQYF.

This sequence joins TRBV10-2 and TRBJ2-5; TRBD1 matches at 7 bases. CDR3 length: 13 amino acids. The germline V gene has CDR1 WSHSY and CDR2 SAAADI. V lost 6 bases and J lost 5; bases outside the gene matches: 6. The CDR3 sequence: CASSPGTVETQYF. The CDR3 coding sequence is TGCGCCAGCAGCCCCGGGACAGTGGAGACCCAGTACTTC.

This chain joins TRBV10-3 and TRBJ1-5; TRBD1 might be the D (5 bases). Germline lookup yields CDR1 ENHRY and CDR2 SYGVKD. This CDR3 is 14 amino acids long. Trimming shortened V by 4 bases and J by 4 bases, and 11 bases separated the two germline ends. In DNA form, the CDR3 reads TGTGCCATCAGTGGCGTCGGGGGGAATCAGCCCCAGCATTTT. Amino acids: CAISGVGGNQPQHF.

This sequence joins TRBV6-4 and TRBJ2-1, with D possibly matching TRBD2 (6 bases). V lost 5 bases to trimming and J lost 6 bases, with 11 bases between them. The CDR3 loop spans 13 amino acids. Germline CDR1 MRHNA, CDR2 SNTAGT. CDR3 in amino acids: CASSLSGRNEQFF. Written as DNA, the CDR3 is TGTGCCAGCAGTTTAAGCGGGCGCAATGAGCAGTTCTTC.

This clone has only a few counts. The genes are TRBV7-2 and TRBJ2-2, with TRBD2 matching 8 bases. The CDR3 length is 16 residues. The ends lost 4 bases at V and 3 bases at J; junction bases unmatched: 7. Germline V lookup: CDR1 SGHTA, CDR2 FQGNSA. The CDR3 region is CASSWRLAPDTGELFF. The CDR3 DNA follows: TGTGCCAGCAGCTGGCGACTAGCGCCAGACACCGGGGAGCTGTTTTTT.

The genes are TRBV11-3 and TRBJ2-7, with TRBD2 as a possible D gene (5 bases). Germline V CDR1 and CDR2: SGHNT, YENEEA. This CDR3 region has 15 residues. V lost 0 bases, J lost 0 bases, and 9 bases lay in between. The CDR3: CASSLELGSSYEQYF. CDR3 DNA sequence: TGTGCCAGCAGCTTAGAGTTAGGGAGCTCCTACGAGCAGTACTTC.

V is TRBV6-5 and J is TRBJ1-6; possibly TRBD1 for D (5 bases). Trimming took 0 bases from V and 7 from J, leaving 10 bases between them. The CDR3 sequence is 15 residues long. The V gene's germline CDR1 is MNHEY and CDR2 SVGAGI. In DNA form, the CDR3 reads TGTGCCAGCAGTTACTCTAAGGGGTTGAATTCACCCCTCCACTTT. Its protein is CASSYSKGLNSPLHF.

The genes are TRBV9 and TRBJ2-5; D gene uncertain. Per the germline V gene, CDR1 is SGDLS and CDR2 is YYNGEE. Trimming removed 0 bases at V and 7 bases at J, with 16 bases between. The CDR3 is 15 amino acids. CDR3 coding DNA: TGTGCCAGCAGCGTAGCTTTCGAGGTTTCAGCGACCCAGTACTTC. Translating it yields CASSVAFEVSATQYF.

The chain has TRBV11-2 and TRBJ1-1; a possible D gene is TRBD1 (6 bases). Trimming left V 5 bases short and J 3 bases short, with 10 bases between. The CDR3 is 13 residues long. Germline V gene lookup returns CDR1 SGHAT and CDR2 FQNNGV. CDR3 protein: CASSTQGDTEAFF. DNA for the CDR3: TGTGCCAGCAGCACACAGGGTGACACTGAAGCTTTCTTT.

This rearrangement joins TRBV19 to TRBJ2-1; TRBD2 is a possible D gene (5 bases). V lost 1 base and J lost 5, with 9 bases in between. This CDR3 has 14 amino acids. Germline V gives CDR1 LNHDA, CDR2 SQIVND (reference sequence). The CDR3 DNA sequence: TGTGCCAGTAGTATAGGTCGGGGAGACAATGAGCAGTTCTTC. This codes for CASSIGRGDNEQFF. The complete variable domain, with remaining parts taken from reference TRBV19 and TRBJ2-1, reads DGGITQSPKYLFRKEGQNVTLSCEQNLNHDAMYWYRQDPGQGLRLIYYSQIVNDFQKGDIAEGYSVSREKKESFPLTVTSAQKNPTAFYLCASSIGRGDNEQFFGPGTRLTVL.

This clone is a singleton in its sample. The genes are TRBV7-9 and TRBJ2-1, with no clear D. Trimming took off 5 bases at V and 0 bases at J, with 8 bases between the two ends. Per the germline V gene, CDR1 is SEHNR and CDR2 is FQNEAQ (reference sequence). The CDR3 spans 14 residues. The CDR3 coding sequence is TGTGCCAGCAGCCCCCCGAGCTCCTACAATGAGCAGTTCTTC. This codes for CASSPPSSYNEQFF.

V gene TRBV7-9 combines with J gene TRBJ2-2; no clear D gene. CDR3 length equals 14 residues. V was trimmed by 0 bases and J by 4 bases, leaving 6 bases between them. Germline-derived CDR1 and CDR2 are SEHNR and FQNEAQ (reference sequence). The chain's CDR3 is CASSLAGTTGELFF. In DNA, the CDR3 is TGTGCCAGCAGCTTAGCCGGTACCACCGGGGAGCTGTTTTTT.

V and J are TRBV21-1 and TRBJ2-7; the DNA was not compared with TRBD1, the D call given in the table. TRBV21-1 is classified as a pseudogene. The CDR3 contains 17 residues. The CDR3 DNA reads as TGTGCCAGCAGCAAAGAAAAGGGGGCTAGCGCACCCTACGAGCAGTACTTC. Amino acid sequence: CASSKEKGASAPYEQYF.

The rearrangement links TRBV25-1 to TRBJ2-3; 10 bases agree with TRBD2. The CDR3 has 13 residues. V lost 6 bases and J lost 4; bases outside the gene matches: 1. The germline CDR1 and CDR2 sequences are MGHDK and SYGVNS. CDR3 nucleotides: TGTGCCAGCAGGCTAGCGGGAGCAGATACGCAGTATTTT. As protein: CASRLAGADTQYF.

The rearrangement links TRBV7-2 to TRBJ1-4; 8 nucleotides match TRBD1. Germline V gene sequence: CDR1 SGHTA, CDR2 FQGNSA. CDR3 length equals 14 residues. After removal of 5 bases from V and 3 bases from J, the junction contained 2 bases not matched to a gene. The CDR3 protein is CASSRTGPNEKLFF. The DNA for the CDR3 is TGTGCCAGCAGCCGGACAGGGCCTAATGAAAAACTGTTTTTT.

The chain joins TRBV6-5 to TRBJ1-4; D ambiguous. CDR1 is MNHEY, CDR2 SVGAGI, per germline. CDR3 size: 16 residues. V was pared by 0 bases and J by 4 bases, with 12 bases between. In DNA form, the CDR3 reads TGTGCCAGCAGTTACTCGTGGGCCGCAATTAATGAAAAACTGTTTTTT. It codes for CASSYSWAAINEKLFF.

The CDR3 spells CASSQVSSQWTAPYEQYF. DNA of the CDR3: TGTGCCAGCAGCCAAGTTAGTTCGCAGTGGACAGCACCCTACGAGCAGTACTTC. V is TRBV4-2 and J is TRBJ2-7, with a weak D call TRBD1 (6 bases). The CDR3 loop spans 18 amino acids. Per germline, CDR1 LGHNA and CDR2 YNFKEQ. The V end lost 1 base, the J end lost 2 bases, and 21 bases lay between the germline ends.

V and J are TRBV7-8 and TRBJ2-7; 15 bases align to TRBD2. This CDR3 contains 18 residues. J gave up 0 bases and V 5 bases, and 8 bases lay outside the gene matches. Germline assignment: CDR1 SGHVS and CDR2 FQNEAQ. CDR3 sequence (DNA): TGTGCCAGCAGCGCCCCGGGACTAGCGGGGGGAAGCTCCTACGAGCAGTACTTC. This gives the protein CASSAPGLAGGSSYEQYF.

This sequence joins TRBV27 and TRBJ1-3; D gene ambiguous. V was pared by 6 bases and J by 0 bases, with 12 bases between. Per the germline V gene, CDR1 is MNHEY and CDR2 is SMNVEV (reference sequence). The CDR3 is made up of 15 amino acids. CDR3 protein: CASRMAGNSGNTIYF. CDR3 DNA: TGTGCCAGCAGGATGGCGGGGAACTCTGGAAACACCATATATTTT.

The chain couples TRBV7-9 to TRBJ1-6; 8 bases match TRBD1. Germline V CDR1 and CDR2: SEHNR, FQNEAQ (reference sequence). The CDR3 contains 16 residues. The trim removed 4 bases at V and 8 bases at J, leaving 10 bases unmatched. The CDR3 loop is CASSSHDRGGDSPLHF. Here the CDR3 DNA reads TGTGCCAGCAGCTCACACGACAGGGGAGGGGATTCACCCCTCCACTTT.

J is TRBJ2-3 and V is TRBV5-6, with D unresolved. Trimming took 0 bases from V and 2 from J, leaving 4 bases between them. The CDR3 runs to 13 residues. Germline V gene data show CDR1 as SGHDT and CDR2 as YYEEEE. CDR3 in amino acids: CASSLGATDTQYF. The CDR3 nucleotides read TGTGCCAGCAGCTTGGGAGCCACAGATACGCAGTATTTT.

V gene TRBV6-5 combines with J gene TRBJ2-3, with TRBD2 matching 9 bases. Germline values: CDR1 MNHEY, CDR2 SVGAGI. The CDR3 contains 14 residues. V lost 5 bases to trimming and J lost 4 bases; unmatched junction nucleotides: 4. The CDR3 nucleotides read TGTGCCAGCAGTCTTGGACTAGCGTCAGATACGCAGTATTTT. Translating gives CASSLGLASDTQYF.

V gene TRBV25-1 combines with J gene TRBJ1-3, with TRBD1 identical over 8 bases. The germline V gene encodes CDR1 MGHDK and CDR2 SYGVNS. This CDR3 region has 15 residues. With V trimmed by 7 bases and J by 4 bases, 9 bases remained unmatched. The CDR3 DNA follows: TGTGCCAGCAACCCGACAGGGGTTAACGGAAACACCATATATTTT. Protein sequence: CASNPTGVNGNTIYF.

The chain uses TRBV6-5 and TRBJ2-7, with 8 bases matching TRBD2. CDR3 length: 14 residues. V gave up 5 bases and J gave up 3 bases; unmatched junction bases: 6. Looked up from germline, CDR1 is MNHEY and CDR2 is SVGAGI. The CDR3 region is CASSRAGEVYEQYF. CDR3 nucleotides: TGTGCCAGCAGTCGAGCGGGAGAGGTCTACGAGCAGTACTTC.

The chain links TRBV30 to TRBJ2-1; no reliable D call. Germline CDR1 GTSNPN, CDR2 SVGIG (reference sequence). CDR3 length: 14 residues. V lost 2 bases and J lost 0, with 8 bases in between. The CDR3 DNA is TGTGCCTGGAGTCAATTTAGCTCCTACAATGAGCAGTTCTTC. Its protein is CAWSQFSSYNEQFF. Supplemented by reference TRBV30 and TRBJ2-1, the full variable domain reads SQTIHQWPATLVQPVGSPLSLECTVEGTSNPNLYWYRQAAGRGLQLLFYSVGIGQISSEVPQNLSASRPQDRQFILSSKKLLLSDSGFYLCAWSQFSSYNEQFFGPGTRLTVL.

The gene calls are TRBV7-7 and TRBJ2-1, with D possibly TRBD1 on 5 matching bases. The CDR3 is 15 amino acids. Germline assignment: CDR1 SSHAT and CDR2 FNYEAQ (reference sequence). V lost 2 bases to trimming and J lost 5 bases, with 13 bases between them. The CDR3 loop reads CASSLMAGSDNEQFF. In DNA form, the CDR3 reads TGTGCCAGCAGCTTAATGGCAGGGTCCGACAATGAGCAGTTCTTC.

This clone appeared a single time. The rearrangement links TRBV7-9 to TRBJ2-2; TRBD1 is a possible D gene (5 bases). CDR1 SEHNR and CDR2 FQNEAQ come from the germline V gene (reference sequence). The CDR3 has 16 residues. V gave up 4 bases and J gave up 3 bases, with 15 bases separating them. The CDR3 region is CASSSQTASDTGELFF. Here the CDR3 DNA reads TGTGCCAGCAGCTCCCAGACAGCGAGCGACACCGGGGAGCTGTTTTTT.

This chain links TRBV7-9 with TRBJ1-1; D might be TRBD1 (6 bases). Germline CDR1 is SEHNR and CDR2 is FQNEAQ (reference sequence). V was pared by 1 base and J by 6 bases, with 15 bases between. This CDR3 region has 15 residues. The CDR3 nucleotides read TGTGCCAGCAGCTTAGTGACAGGCGCTTTGGCTGAAGCTTTCTTT. Translated: CASSLVTGALAEAFF.

The gene calls are TRBV18 and TRBJ1-1; perhaps TRBD1 as D (6 bases). CDR1 and CDR2 from the germline V gene are KGHSH and LQKENI. Trimming left V 1 base short and J 1 base short, with 13 bases between. This CDR3 comprises 16 residues. The CDR3 spells CASSPLLDRGNTEAFF. The CDR3 DNA reads TGTGCCAGCTCACCACTCCTGGACAGAGGGAACACTGAAGCTTTCTTT. The whole variable domain, filled in from reference TRBV18 and TRBJ1-1, reads NAGVMQNPRHLVRRRGQEARLRCSPMKGHSHVYWYRQLPEEGLKFMVYLQKENIIDESGMPKERFSAEFPKEGPSILRIQQVVRGDSAAYFCASSPLLDRGNTEAFFGQGTRLTVV.

The CDR3 nucleotides are TGTGCCAGCAGTTACAAGGGACAATTGAACACTGAAGCTTTCTTT. This codes for CASSYKGQLNTEAFF. This chain joins TRBV6-6 and TRBJ1-1; D may be TRBD1 (6 bases). V was trimmed by 2 bases and J by 0 bases, leaving 10 bases between them. The germline V gene has CDR1 MNHNY and CDR2 SVGAGI (reference sequence). The CDR3 sequence is 15 residues long.